A selection of T cell receptor beta chains follows, all from one sample in a study of Graves' ophthalmopathy and Graves' hyperthyroidism. Using its own MiXCR run on the multiplex PCR reads, TCRdb lists one record per CDR3 protein. The sample includes 350,000 to 400,000 distinct CDR3 sequences, approximately 20% of them seen just once. The sample consisted of peripheral blood. Source of these receptors: a woman younger than 35 with Graves' ophthalmopathy. Both conserved end residues are part of each CDR3. The D gene is left open where the match is weak. A clone size is listed for some rows: how often the clone was seen (once, few, many), or a class if it is expanded.

J gene | D gene | clone size | V gene | CDR3 protein | CDR3 DNA
TRBJ2-7 | - | many | TRBV28 | CASSPDSGLLNYEQYF | TGTGCCAGCAGCCCAGATAGTGGACTTTTGAACTACGAGCAGTACTTC
TRBJ2-7 | TRBD1 | many | TRBV27 | CASRGQGHYEQYF | TGTGCCAGCAGGGGACAGGGCCACTACGAGCAGTACTTC
TRBJ2-7 | TRBD2 | many | TRBV19 | CASSRLAESNYEQYF | TGTGCCAGTAGTAGACTAGCGGAATCAAACTACGAGCAGTACTTC
TRBJ1-5 | - | few | TRBV6-4 | CASSWASGQPQHF | TGTGCCAGCAGTTGGGCCAGCGGCCAGCCCCAGCATTTT
TRBJ2-7 | - | many | TRBV28 | CASSLWPGGGEYEQYF | TGTGCCAGCAGTTTATGGCCTGGGGGGGGCGAGTACGAGCAGTACTTC
TRBJ2-7 | - | few | TRBV6-2/TRBV6-3 | CATGRVYEQYF | TGTGCCACGGGGCGGGTTTACGAGCAGTACTTC
TRBJ2-4 | - | many | TRBV20-1 | CSAYRPAKNIQYF | TGCAGTGCATACAGGCCAGCCAAAAACATTCAGTACTTC
TRBJ2-7 | - | many | TRBV20-1 | CSAINPRPEEQYF | TGCAGTGCTATAAACCCCAGACCCGAGGAGCAGTACTTC
TRBJ1-5 | - | many | TRBV24-1 | CATSDSRGGSNQPQHF | TGTGCCACCAGTGATTCCCGGGGAGGGAGCAATCAGCCCCAGCATTTT
TRBJ2-2 | - | many | TRBV11-2 | CASSLVGQTGELFF | TGTGCCAGCAGCTTAGTTGGGCAAACCGGGGAGCTGTTTTTT
TRBJ2-2 | - | - | TRBV5-6 | CASSFDSAAGELFF | TGTGCCAGCAGCTTTGACAGCGCGGCCGGGGAGCTGTTTTTT
TRBJ2-7 | - | many | TRBV12-3/TRBV12-4 | CASSPPGLLTYEQYF | TGTGCCAGCAGTCCACCGGGACTCCTGACCTACGAGCAGTACTTC
TRBJ1-5 | TRBD1 | many | TRBV6-1 | CASSPGQGLYQPQHF | TGTGCCAGCAGCCCGGGACAGGGACTCTATCAGCCCCAGCATTTT
TRBJ1-1 | - | many | TRBV4-3 | CASSQEGTNTEAFF | TGCGCCAGCAGCCAAGAGGGTACGAACACTGAAGCTTTCTTT
TRBJ2-7 | - | many | TRBV4-3 | CASSQEDRDGPYEQYF | TGCGCCAGCAGCCAAGAAGATCGGGACGGACCCTACGAGCAGTACTTC
TRBJ2-5 | TRBD2 | many | TRBV7-8 | CASSNYGRETQYF | TGTGCCAGCAGCAATTACGGGAGGGAGACCCAGTACTTC
TRBJ2-5 | TRBD2 | many | TRBV24-1 | CATSAAGLAGAAETQYF | TGTGCCACCAGTGCAGCAGGACTAGCGGGGGCGGCAGAGACCCAGTACTTC
TRBJ1-5 | - | many | TRBV27 | CASSLSRNQPQHF | TGTGCCAGCAGTTTAAGCCGGAATCAGCCCCAGCATTTT